Reported below is one TCR beta chain. As processed by the authors: Estimation of nucleated cell counts was performed using reference gene primer amplification. This table comes from immunoSEQ multiplex PCR, and its TCRdb copy is limited to in-frame clones, with some not included. The V and J calls and clone size come from that table; D and trimming were worked out from the DNA. The sample consists of some 150,000 clones, roughly 88% of them appearing once. This record belongs to a study of blood T cell repertoires in COVID-19. As for the study in general: There were acute and convalescent COVID-19 samples, and they came from the United States, Italy and Spain. Sample material is recorded as cDNA or gDNA derived from T cells, B-cell-depleted T cells, or PBMCs.

Source material: peripheral blood. The TCR was taken from a woman aged 45-65 years in a cohort sampled during active or convalescent COVID-19.

CDR3 coding DNA: TGTGCCAGTAGTAAACGGGACAAAGGGGGCACTTATAGCAATCAGCCCCAGCATTTT. The encoded protein is CASSKRDKGGTYSNQPQHF. This sequence joins TRBV19 and TRBJ1-5; TRBD1 aligns across 7 bases. Germline CDR1 LNHDA, CDR2 SQIVND (reference sequence). The V and J ends lost 4 bases and 0 bases, in that order; junction bases with no gene match: 15. This CDR3 is 19 amino acids long.